The 26 T cell receptor beta chains in this list originate from one sample, sequenced in a study of T cell repertoires in cytomegalovirus infection. These receptors are not linked to any known antigen. Each CDR3 protein gets one entry after TCRdb re-called the reads with MiXCR. In the table there are roughly 860,000 distinct CDR3 sequences, less than 35% of which are singletons. Sample: cultured CD8+ T cells from PBMCs, taken from culture after CMV antigen stimulation. Receptors were obtained from a human donor in good health (CMV status not recorded). Some clones in this sample may be carry-over from other donors' samples.

The chain carries TRBV13 and TRBJ2-5; 10 bases are a match to TRBD2. CDR1 is PRHDT and CDR2 is FYEKMQ in the germline V gene (reference sequence). With V trimmed by 4 bases and J by 1 base, 12 bases remained unmatched. The CDR3 has 18 residues. CDR3 bases: TGTGCCAGCAGCTCTCCACCCGGCCGACTAGCGGGCCAAGAGACCCAGTACTTC. It translates to CASSSPPGRLAGQETQYF.

This clonotype was observed a handful of times. The chain recombines TRBV11-2 with TRBJ2-7; unclear D gene. The CDR3 contains 12 residues. Germline values: CDR1 SGHAT, CDR2 FQNNGV. V lost 5 bases to trimming and J lost 3 bases, with 8 bases between them. The CDR3: CASSHHSYEQYV. The CDR3 nucleotides are TGTGCCAGCAGCCACCACAGCTACGAGCAGTACGTC.

This clonotype showed up just a few times. This chain uses TRBV6-1 with TRBJ2-7, with TRBD1 matching 10 bases. The V gene's germline CDR1 is MNHNS and CDR2 SASEGT. The CDR3 is 16 amino acids. The J segment lost 0 bases and the V segment lost 6 bases, leaving 8 bases of the junction unmatched. CDR3 sequence (DNA): TGTGCCAGCAGGGCCAGACAGGGGGCTAACTCCTACGAGCAGTACTTC. Its protein is CASRARQGANSYEQYF.

The chain joins TRBV4-3 to TRBJ1-2, with D hard to call. Trimming pared 4 bases from V and 5 bases from J, leaving 17 bases between. This CDR3 is built from 15 residues. CDR1 and CDR2 (germline): LGHNA, YSLEER. Written as DNA, the CDR3 is TGCGCCAGCAGCCCCAACAGCTACTACTCTTATGGCTACACCTTC. It specifies CASSPNSYYSYGYTF.

This clonotype was counted only a few times. The rearrangement uses TRBV12-5 and TRBJ2-2; possible D gene TRBD1, 6 bases. The CDR3 covers 17 residues. Trimming removed 0 bases from V and 0 bases from J, with 11 bases in between. The germline gives CDR1 LGHNT, CDR2 FRNRAP. The CDR3 here is CASGLVHTGTNTGELFF. The DNA for the CDR3 is TGTGCTAGTGGTTTGGTACATACAGGGACGAACACCGGGGAGCTGTTTTTT.

J is TRBJ2-5 and V is TRBV7-8; the D is unclear. The ends were cut back, 4 bases at V and 6 bases at J, with 12 bases in the middle. This CDR3 has 13 residues. Looked up from germline, CDR1 is SGHVS and CDR2 is FQNEAQ. The CDR3 here is CASSSPQSQTQYF. The CDR3 bases are TGTGCCAGCAGCTCCCCCCAGTCTCAGACCCAGTACTTC. The full variable domain, with the rest looked up from reference TRBV7-8 and TRBJ2-5, is GAGVSQSPRYKVAKRGQDVALRCDPISGHVSLFWYQQALGQGPEFLTYFQNEAQLDKSGLPSDRFFAERPEGSVSTLKIQRTQQEDSAVYLCASSSPQSQTQYFGPGTRLLVL.

The chain is built from TRBV19 and TRBJ1-6; D not certain. The CDR3 consists of 18 residues. Germline assignment: CDR1 LNHDA and CDR2 SQIVND (reference sequence). The V gene lost 3 bases and the J gene lost 0 bases, with 15 bases spanning the gap. The CDR3 sequence is CASSISVRTSSYNSPLHF. DNA of the CDR3: TGTGCCAGTAGTATCTCGGTCCGAACGAGCTCCTATAATTCACCCCTCCACTTT. The whole variable domain, remainder taken from reference TRBV19 and TRBJ1-6, is DGGITQSPKYLFRKEGQNVTLSCEQNLNHDAMYWYRQDPGQGLRLIYYSQIVNDFQKGDIAEGYSVSREKKESFPLTVTSAQKNPTAFYLCASSISVRTSSYNSPLHFGNGTRLTVT.

This clonotype has only one observation. This chain connects TRBV6-5 to TRBJ2-2; D ambiguous. V was clipped by 0 bases and J by 8 bases, with 13 bases between them. Germline loops: CDR1 MNHEY, CDR2 SVGAGI. This CDR3 contains 15 residues. The CDR3 loop is CASSYSTPYGGELFF. The CDR3, as DNA: TGTGCCAGCAGTTACTCGACCCCCTACGGAGGGGAGCTGTTTTTT.

This chain uses TRBV10-2 with TRBJ1-1; D unclear. CDR1 is WSHSY, CDR2 SAAADI, per germline. The CDR3 is 13 amino acids. Trimming pared 4 bases from V and 4 bases from J, leaving 10 bases between. The CDR3 loop reads CASSAVGPTEAFF. CDR3 coding DNA: TGCGCCAGCAGTGCTGTAGGGCCCACTGAAGCTTTCTTT.

The chain has TRBV7-8 and TRBJ2-5; D is undetermined. This CDR3 is built from 17 residues. V was clipped by 1 base and J by 0 bases, with 15 bases between them. Germline loops: CDR1 SGHVS, CDR2 FQNEAQ. This chain's CDR3 is CASSLDLLQPYQETQYF. The CDR3 DNA reads TGTGCCAGCAGCTTAGATCTTCTCCAGCCGTACCAAGAGACCCAGTACTTC.

J is TRBJ2-2 and V is TRBV4-1, with 7 bases identical to TRBD1. The V and J ends lost 3 bases and 7 bases, in that order; junction bases with no gene match: 8. CDR1 is MGHRA and CDR2 is YSYEKL in the germline V gene. The CDR3 runs to 15 residues. The CDR3 bases are TGCGCCAGCAGCCATTACAGGGGCCCACACGGGGAGCTGTTTTTT. Amino acids: CASSHYRGPHGELFF.

The CDR3 nucleotides are TGTGCCAGCAGACAGGTAACCCCCCGATCCTACGAGCAGTACGTC. Translation gives CASRQVTPRSYEQYV. This chain uses TRBV6-2 or TRBV6-3 with TRBJ2-7, with D maybe TRBD1 (5 bases). Trimming removed 6 bases at V and 1 base at J, with 16 bases between. Germline V CDR1 and CDR2: MNHEY, SVGEGT. This CDR3 region has 15 residues.

This clonotype was counted between two and nine times. This chain connects TRBV27 to TRBJ2-5, with D possibly called TRBD1 or TRBD2 (6 bases each). Germline V CDR1 and CDR2: MNHEY, SMNVEV (reference sequence). The CDR3 is 15 residues long. Deletions cut 3 bases from V and 5 bases from J, with 16 bases between. The CDR3 loop is CASSFYGGRGETQYF. In DNA form, the CDR3 reads TGTGCCAGCAGTTTTTACGGGGGCCGGGGGGAGACCCAGTACTTC.

The chain is built from TRBV7-9 and TRBJ1-6, with D perhaps matching TRBD1 (5 bases). CDR1 is SEHNR, CDR2 FQNEAQ, per germline (reference sequence). The CDR3 contains 15 residues. V was shortened by 1 base and J by 7 bases, with 11 bases between the two germline ends. The CDR3 sequence: CASSLEQGLNSPLHF. The CDR3 DNA reads as TGTGCCAGCAGCTTAGAGCAGGGTCTCAATTCACCCCTCCACTTT.

This clonotype showed up just once. The chain is built from TRBV5-1 and TRBJ2-7; 7 bases are a match to TRBD2. V trimming: 0 bases; J trimming: 2 bases; junction bases outside the gene matches: 8. CDR3 size: 16 residues. Germline values: CDR1 SGHRS, CDR2 YFSETQ. CDR3 loop: CASSLGGGAGAYEQYF. The CDR3 DNA sequence: TGCGCCAGCAGCTTGGGGGGAGGGGCCGGGGCCTACGAGCAGTACTTC.

The V call is TRBV7-9, the J call TRBJ1-4, with D unclear. The germline V and J ends were trimmed by 3 bases and 0 bases, with 11 bases remaining between them. Germline V CDR1 and CDR2: SEHNR, FQNEAQ (reference sequence). The CDR3 runs 16 residues. CDR3 amino acids: CASSFDLTTTNEKLFF. The CDR3, as DNA: TGTGCCAGCAGCTTTGACCTAACGACAACTAATGAAAAACTGTTTTTT.

In the case of this clonotype: Compared with germline, one end of the junction differs, possibly owing to a read error. The V gene is TRBV7-6, the J gene TRBJ1-4, with D possibly TRBD1 on 6 matching bases. The germline gives CDR1 SGHVS, CDR2 FNYEAQ. This CDR3 spans 18 amino acids. The CDR3 DNA is TGTGCCAGCAACCAGCTGGGGGGCCTGCCTGCAACTAATGAAAAACTTTTTTTT. Amino acid sequence: CASNQLGGLPATNEKLFF.

In this sample, this clonotype turned up a few times. The chain has TRBV6-5 and TRBJ2-1, with 9 bases lining up with TRBD1. The germline V gene has CDR1 MNHEY and CDR2 SVGAGI. The CDR3 extends over 15 amino acids. The V segment lost 5 bases and the J segment 4 bases; nucleotides outside the gene matches: 6. The DNA for the CDR3 is TGTGCCAGCAGTCCACAGGGGGCCGAGTACAATGAGCAGTTCTTC. Translated, it gives CASSPQGAEYNEQFF.

V usage is TRBV19 and J usage is TRBJ2-7, with 10 bases aligning to TRBD2. The CDR3 is 15 amino acids. V was pared by 1 base and J by 2 bases, with 2 bases of the junction left unmatched. Germline V gene lookup returns CDR1 LNHDA and CDR2 SQIVND (reference sequence). CDR3 in DNA: TGTGCCAGTAGTATAGCAGCGGGGGGGCCCTACGAGCAGTACTTC. This sequence encodes CASSIAAGGPYEQYF.

The chain recombines TRBV7-6 with TRBJ2-2; no definite D call. Per germline, CDR1 SGHVS and CDR2 FNYEAQ. Trimming cost V 1 base and J 1 base, with 13 bases left between them. This CDR3 has 17 residues. CDR3: CASSLVFGPENTGELFF. For the CDR3, the DNA is TGTGCCAGCAGCTTAGTATTTGGACCGGAGAACACCGGGGAGCTGTTTTTT.

V gene TRBV7-9 combines with J gene TRBJ1-2; the D gene is possibly TRBD1 (6 bases). Trimming pared 4 bases from V and 11 bases from J, leaving 20 bases between. In germline, CDR1 is SEHNR, CDR2 FQNEAQ (reference sequence). The CDR3 loop spans 14 amino acids. CDR3: CASSSTRGGLLYTF. The CDR3 bases are TGTGCCAGCAGCTCAACCAGAGGGGGACTTCTTTACACCTTC.

This clonotype was detected a few times. This sequence joins TRBV7-9 and TRBJ1-3, with D possibly matching TRBD1 (5 bases). The CDR3 contains 12 residues. Germline CDR1 and CDR2: SEHNR and FQNEAQ (reference sequence). The V end lost 7 bases, the J end lost 7 bases, and 11 bases lay between the germline ends. CDR3 protein: CASTLGANTIYF. The CDR3 DNA reads as TGTGCCAGCACCCTCGGGGCCAACACCATATATTTT.

The genes are TRBV4-3 and TRBJ2-2; no reliable D call. V was cut by 0 bases and J by 7 bases, with 12 bases left in between. The CDR3 consists of 15 residues. CDR1 and CDR2 (germline): LGHNA, YSLEER. For the CDR3, the DNA is TGCGCCAGCAGCCAAGATAAATCGTCCGGCGGGGAGCTGTTTTTT. As protein: CASSQDKSSGGELFF.

CDR3 in DNA: TGTGCCAGCATCGGGACAGGGGGCGAACACACCTTC. Encoded protein: CASIGTGGEHTF. The chain carries TRBV27 and TRBJ1-2; 12 bases are a match to TRBD1. Germline CDR1 MNHEY, CDR2 SMNVEV (reference sequence). J lost 12 bases, V lost 7 bases, and 6 bases had no gene match. The CDR3 is 12 amino acids.

The chain employs TRBV10-2 and TRBJ2-7, with a weak D call TRBD2 (5 bases). The V gene's germline CDR1 is WSHSY and CDR2 SAAADI. The CDR3 runs 11 residues. Trimming took 6 bases from V and 9 from J, leaving 12 bases between them. The CDR3: CASSSGSRQYF. CDR3 nucleotide sequence: TGCGCCAGCAGCTCGGGATCCCGGCAGTACTTC.

This clonotype was observed a handful of times. This chain joins TRBV12-5 and TRBJ2-7; TRBD1 is a possible D gene (6 bases). The V gene's germline CDR1 is LGHNT and CDR2 FRNRAP. V lost 4 bases to trimming and J lost 2 bases, with 15 bases between them. The CDR3 runs 15 residues. The CDR3 region has the DNA TGTGCTAGTGGTTCCGTAACTGGGACAACCTACGAGCAGTACTTC. Translating gives CASGSVTGTTYEQYF.